This T cell receptor (beta chain) is from a study of response to subunit inactivated influenza vaccine. Regarding the study as a whole: The authors suggested that few new T cells are recruited per seasonal influenza vaccination.

In its sample, this clonotype was seen a few times. What it binds is unknown. One entry per CDR3 protein results from TCRdb running MiXCR on the RT-PCR reads. Found here are fewer than 350,000 distinct CDR3 sequences, just over 20% of them singletons; the top ten hold approximately 10%. Source: PBMCs from blood, taken about 20 months after vaccination. This TCR was recovered from a man aged 45 to 75 who received an inactivated influenza vaccine.

CDR3 protein: CASSPGVGLLLGGYTF. The CDR3 DNA is TGTGCCAGCAGCCCCGGGGTTGGACTCCTATTGGGTGGCTACACCTTC. The V call is TRBV4-2, the J call TRBJ1-2; D is unclear. Trimming stripped 4 bases from V and 7 bases from J, with 22 bases between. Germline CDR1 LGHNA, CDR2 YNFKEQ. The CDR3 loop spans 16 amino acids.